One and the same sample provided the 26 T cell receptor beta chains below, sequenced in a study of shared clonotypes between healthy human individuals. Profiled with immunoSEQ multiplex PCR; TCRdb holds only in-frame clones, not every one. The sample has 2 million to 3 million clones; roughly 93% are singletons. The sample was naive CD4+ T cells from PBMCs. As for subset: CD45RA+ positively selected. The receptor set was obtained from a man between 18 and 35 years old in good health. Some clones in this sample may be carry-over from other donors' samples.

This clone showed up just once. The chain uses TRBV28 and TRBJ1-1; TRBD1 agrees at 8 bases. The CDR3 runs 15 residues. Germline lookup yields CDR1 MDHEN and CDR2 SYDVKM. Losses at the gene ends were 5 bases for V and 0 bases for J; bases not matched to a gene: 5. CDR3 loop: CASSTRQGLNTEAFF. The CDR3 DNA reads TGTGCCAGCAGTACTCGACAGGGGTTGAACACTGAAGCTTTCTTT.

This chain links TRBV4-1 with TRBJ1-5; tentative D call: TRBD1 (5 bases). The V and J ends lost 1 base and 9 bases respectively, with 19 bases between them. Germline V CDR1 and CDR2: MGHRA, YSYEKL. The CDR3 is made up of 16 amino acids. The CDR3 nucleotides read TGCGCCAGCAGCCAAGGGACCCGGGCTCACGGGGGGCCCCAGCATTTT. This gives the protein CASSQGTRAHGGPQHF.

CDR3 protein: CASSLAAGNGYTF. Here the CDR3 DNA reads TGTGCCAGCAGCTTAGCGGCGGGGAATGGCTACACCTTC. V is TRBV7-9 and J is TRBJ1-2; D is uncertain. Germline V gene lookup returns CDR1 SEHNR and CDR2 FQNEAQ (reference sequence). The CDR3 sequence is 13 residues long. V was shortened by 0 bases and J by 6 bases, with 8 bases between the two germline ends.

This chain links TRBV15 with TRBJ2-3; D gene ambiguous. Trimming shortened V by 5 bases and J by 1 base, and 10 bases separated the two germline ends. Germline values: CDR1 LNHNV, CDR2 YYDKDF (reference sequence). This CDR3 contains 14 residues. The CDR3 nucleotides are TGTGCCACCAGCGCCCAGTGGGGCACAGATACGCAGTATTTT. This translates into CATSAQWGTDTQYF.

This sequence joins TRBV7-9 and TRBJ2-7; D is uncertain. With 2 bases removed from V and 2 bases from J, the gap between germline ends came to 10 bases. CDR1 and CDR2 from the germline V gene are SEHNR and FQNEAQ (reference sequence). There are 14 residues in the CDR3. This CDR3 is CASSLLTAAYEQYF. The DNA for the CDR3 is TGTGCCAGCAGCTTATTAACTGCCGCCTACGAGCAGTACTTC.

The genes are TRBV11-2 and TRBJ1-3; D uncertain. Trimming cost V 3 bases and J 5 bases, with 8 bases left between them. Germline-derived CDR1 and CDR2 are SGHAT and FQNNGV. The CDR3 loop spans 13 amino acids. The CDR3 sequence: CASSFNRRNTIYF. The DNA of the CDR3 is TGTGCCAGCAGCTTCAACCGTCGAAACACCATATATTTT.

The chain links TRBV6-6 to TRBJ1-5; D gene ambiguous. The CDR3 runs to 16 residues. With 6 bases removed from V and 2 bases from J, the gap between germline ends came to 17 bases. Germline V gene lookup returns CDR1 MNHNY and CDR2 SVGAGI (reference sequence). The CDR3 is CASRAALSGGNQPQHF. CDR3 in DNA: TGTGCCAGCAGGGCAGCCCTATCGGGCGGCAATCAGCCCCAGCATTTT.

The V gene is TRBV14, the J gene TRBJ2-7; 15 nucleotides match TRBD2. The trim removed 4 bases at V and 2 bases at J, leaving 21 bases unmatched. The CDR3 is 22 residues long. The germline CDR1 and CDR2 sequences are SGHDN and FVKESK. The CDR3 is CASSPARWDRGGLAGGAYEQYF. Here the CDR3 DNA reads TGTGCCAGCAGCCCCGCGCGGTGGGACAGGGGAGGACTAGCGGGAGGGGCCTACGAGCAGTACTTC.

This clone was counted only a few times. The chain employs TRBV2 and TRBJ2-2; D tentatively reads TRBD1 or TRBD2 (6 bases each). Germline V gene lookup returns CDR1 SNHLY and CDR2 FYNNEI. Trimming took off 4 bases at V and 6 bases at J, with 15 bases between the two ends. The CDR3 loop spans 15 amino acids. The DNA of the CDR3 is TGTGCCAGCAGTGGAACAGGGAGGAGGGCCGGGGAGCTGTTTTTT. Its protein product is CASSGTGRRAGELFF.

The J gene is TRBJ2-5, the V gene TRBV28; 11 nucleotides match TRBD1. CDR1 MDHEN and CDR2 SYDVKM come from the germline V gene. Trimming at V came to 4 bases and at J to 7 bases, leaving 17 bases not matched to a gene. The CDR3 is 18 residues long. In DNA form, the CDR3 reads TGTGCCAGCAGTTCCCCGGGACAGGGGGGCGGCGGGCTCTGGACCCAGTACTTC. Amino acids: CASSSPGQGGGGLWTQYF.

The genes are TRBV27 and TRBJ2-2; TRBD1 matches 7 bases. The CDR3 is 15 amino acids. Unmatched junction bases numbered 4, after V lost 5 bases and J lost 1 base. Germline-derived CDR1 and CDR2 are MNHEY and SMNVEV (reference sequence). In DNA, the CDR3 is TGTGCCAGCAGTAGGGACAGCCTGAACACCGGGGAGCTGTTTTTT. Amino acids: CASSRDSLNTGELFF.

This CDR3 reads CASSLVSLAVTDTQYF. The CDR3 bases are TGTGCCAGCAGCTTAGTTTCTTTAGCGGTCACAGATACGCAGTATTTT. The chain employs TRBV7-6 and TRBJ2-3; D perhaps matches TRBD2 (6 bases). CDR3 length equals 16 residues. Germline V CDR1 and CDR2: SGHVS, FNYEAQ. V was pared by 1 base and J by 2 bases, with 13 bases between.

The genes are TRBV27 and TRBJ1-4; no definite D call. This CDR3 contains 14 residues. Germline assignment: CDR1 MNHEY and CDR2 SMNVEV (reference sequence). The V end lost 4 bases, the J end lost 7 bases, and 13 bases lay between the germline ends. The CDR3 nucleotides are TGTGCCAGCAGTTCCCTCTATAGGAGTGAAAAACTGTTTTTT. It codes for CASSSLYRSEKLFF.

This clone was counted a single time. The V call is TRBV7-9, the J call TRBJ2-5; D is possibly TRBD2 (6 bases). Trimming left V 3 bases short and J 6 bases short, with 11 bases between. The germline V gene encodes CDR1 SEHNR and CDR2 FQNEAQ (reference sequence). The CDR3 totals 13 residues. In DNA form, the CDR3 reads TGTGCCAGCAGCTTGACTAGTGTTCAGACCCAGTACTTC. It specifies CASSLTSVQTQYF.

This rearrangement joins TRBV5-6 to TRBJ1-1; D gene unclear. V lost 4 bases to trimming and J lost 0 bases, with 16 bases between them. This CDR3 contains 16 residues. Germline V CDR1 and CDR2: SGHDT, YYEEEE. CDR3 in amino acids: CASSRQGRPMNTEAFF. CDR3 bases: TGTGCCAGCAGCCGTCAAGGACGTCCCATGAACACTGAAGCTTTCTTT.

V is TRBV5-1 and J is TRBJ1-4; D unresolved. Trimming pared 0 bases from V and 3 bases from J, leaving 9 bases between. This CDR3 has 15 amino acids. Germline loops: CDR1 SGHRS, CDR2 YFSETQ. In nucleotides, the CDR3 is TGCGCCAGCAGCTTGGGTAGCCATTCTAATGAAAAACTGTTTTTT. Residues: CASSLGSHSNEKLFF. The full variable domain, with the rest looked up from reference TRBV5-1 and TRBJ1-4, is KAGVTQTPRYLIKTRGQQVTLSCSPISGHRSVSWYQQTPGQGLQFLFEYFSETQRNKGNFPGRFSGRQFSNSRSEMNVSTLELGDSALYLCASSLGSHSNEKLFFGSGTQLSVL.

The chain has TRBV5-1 and TRBJ2-3, with 7 bases fitting TRBD2. Germline CDR1 reads SGHRS; CDR2 reads YFSETQ. Losses at the gene ends were 3 bases for V and 2 bases for J; bases not matched to a gene: 6. The CDR3 length is 15 residues. The CDR3 loop is CASSYASGITDTQYF. CDR3 sequence (DNA): TGCGCCAGCAGCTATGCTAGCGGCATCACAGATACGCAGTATTTT.

The chain links TRBV30 to TRBJ2-3; 13 bases agree with TRBD2. Germline V gene sequence: CDR1 GTSNPN, CDR2 SVGIG (reference sequence). V lost 7 bases, J lost 6 bases, and 7 bases stayed unmatched. The CDR3 length is 14 residues. DNA for the CDR3: TGTGCCTATGAACTAGCGGGAGGGGGGGATACGCAGTATTTT. Amino acid sequence: CAYELAGGGDTQYF.

This chain uses TRBV7-2 with TRBJ2-1; 10 nucleotides agree with TRBD2. With 6 bases clipped from V and 8 bases from J, the junction kept 13 bases outside the gene matches. The CDR3 totals 16 residues. Germline V CDR1 and CDR2: SGHTA, FQGNSA. The CDR3 loop is CASSLKGTSGIDEQFF. The CDR3 DNA sequence: TGTGCCAGCAGTTTAAAGGGTACTAGCGGGATCGATGAGCAGTTCTTC.

The rearrangement uses TRBV14 and TRBJ2-5, with D possibly being TRBD1 (6 bases). The CDR3 contains 15 residues. Germline values: CDR1 SGHDN, CDR2 FVKESK. The V end lost 1 base, the J end lost 10 bases, and 19 bases lay between the germline ends. The CDR3 DNA reads TGTGCCAGCAGCCAAGCGTACCCCGGCCAGGGGAGCCAGTACTTC. Translated: CASSQAYPGQGSQYF.

The chain recombines TRBV5-6 with TRBJ1-1; D ambiguous. Germline V CDR1 and CDR2: SGHDT, YYEEEE. The CDR3 length is 12 residues. V was pared by 2 bases and J by 5 bases, with 7 bases between. CDR3 residues: CASSFSPTEAFF. The CDR3 region has the DNA TGTGCCAGCAGCTTTTCCCCAACTGAAGCTTTCTTT.

The chain employs TRBV7-2 and TRBJ2-1; tentatively, D is TRBD2 (6 bases). CDR3 length: 17 amino acids. V lost 1 base, J lost 0 bases, and 13 bases lay in between. The germline CDR1 and CDR2 sequences are SGHTA and FQGNSA. CDR3 protein: CASSLEHSGGSYNEQFF. The CDR3 DNA sequence: TGTGCCAGCAGCTTAGAGCACTCCGGGGGCTCCTACAATGAGCAGTTCTTC.

The chain is built from TRBV5-1 and TRBJ2-2; no clear D. The CDR3 covers 16 residues. The V gene's germline CDR1 is SGHRS and CDR2 YFSETQ. With 0 bases removed from V and 2 bases from J, the gap between germline ends came to 11 bases. CDR3 coding DNA: TGCGCCAGCAGCTTGGGAGTGTCCGGCAACACCGGGGAGCTGTTTTTT. Its translation: CASSLGVSGNTGELFF.

This rearrangement joins TRBV28 to TRBJ1-2, with D perhaps TRBD1 (5 bases). Per the germline V gene, CDR1 is MDHEN and CDR2 is SYDVKM. Between the trimmed V and J ends, which lost 6 bases and 6 bases, there was a span of 17 bases. There are 14 residues in the CDR3. CDR3 nucleotide sequence: TGTGCCAGCAGCCGAATAGGGGAATGGGATGGCTACACCTTC. This sequence encodes CASSRIGEWDGYTF.

The rearrangement uses TRBV15 and TRBJ2-7; 11 bases align to TRBD2. Germline-derived CDR1 and CDR2 are LNHNV and YYDKDF (reference sequence). V lost 1 base and J lost 3; bases outside the gene matches: 11. The CDR3 sequence is 18 residues long. CDR3 bases: TGTGCCACCAGCAGAGGACTCCTGGCGACTAGCGGGATCTACGAGCAGTACTTC. Protein product: CATSRGLLATSGIYEQYF. The full variable domain, its missing parts supplied by reference TRBV15 and TRBJ2-7, is DAMVIQNPRYQVTQFGKPVTLSCSQTLNHNVMYWYQQKSSQAPKLLFHYYDKDFNNEADTPDNFQSRRPNTSFCFLDIRSPGLGDTAMYLCATSRGLLATSGIYEQYFGPGTRLTVT.

This chain uses TRBV28 with TRBJ2-1, with unresolved D. CDR3 length: 13 amino acids. Trimming cost V 3 bases and J 8 bases, with 11 bases left between them. The germline V gene encodes CDR1 MDHEN and CDR2 SYDVKM. CDR3 coding DNA: TGTGCCAGCAGTTTGTTGGGTAGGGATGAGCAGTTCTTC. It specifies CASSLLGRDEQFF. The full variable domain, with the rest looked up from reference TRBV28 and TRBJ2-1, is DVKVTQSSRYLVKRTGEKVFLECVQDMDHENMFWYRQDPGLGLRLIYFSYDVKMKEKGDIPEGYSVSREKKERFSLILESASTNQTSMYLCASSLLGRDEQFFGPGTRLTVL.